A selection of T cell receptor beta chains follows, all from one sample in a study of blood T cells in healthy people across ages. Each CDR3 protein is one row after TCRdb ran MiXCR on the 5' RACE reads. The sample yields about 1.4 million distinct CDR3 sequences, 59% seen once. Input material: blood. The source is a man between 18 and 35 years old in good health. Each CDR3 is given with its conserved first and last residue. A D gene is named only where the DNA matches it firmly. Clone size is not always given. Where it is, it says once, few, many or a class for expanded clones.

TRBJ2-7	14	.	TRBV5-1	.	TGCGCCGGCAGCTTGCAGGTAGTGTCCTACGAGCAGTACTTC	CAGSLQVVSYEQYF
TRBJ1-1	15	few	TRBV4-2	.	TGTGCCAGCAGCCAAGACTCTTCAGGGAGGGCTGAAGCTTTCTTT	CASSQDSSGRAEAFF
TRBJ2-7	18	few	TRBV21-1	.	TGTGCCAGCAGCAAATGGGGAAGGGGACCAGAACCTTCCTACGAGCAGTACTTC	CASSKWGRGPEPSYEQYF
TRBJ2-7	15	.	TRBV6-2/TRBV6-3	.	TGTGCCAGCAGTTACGGACCCAGCTCCTACAATGAGCAGTACTTC	CASSYGPSSYNEQYF
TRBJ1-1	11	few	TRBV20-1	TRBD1	TGCAGTCCTGGGACAGACACTGAAGCTTTCTTT	CSPGTDTEAFF
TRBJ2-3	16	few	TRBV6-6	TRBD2	TGTGCCAGCAGTTACCCACTAGCGGGAGAGACAGATACGCAGTATTTT	CASSYPLAGETDTQYF
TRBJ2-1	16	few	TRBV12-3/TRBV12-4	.	TGTGCCAGCAGTTTTGGGGGGGGCCTCTCCTACAATGAGCAGTTCTTC	CASSFGGGLSYNEQFF
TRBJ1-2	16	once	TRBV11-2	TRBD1	TGTGCCAGCAGCTTGGGGTCCGGGACAGGGGTCTATGGCTACACCTTC	CASSLGSGTGVYGYTF
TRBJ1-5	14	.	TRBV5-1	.	TGCGCCAGCAGCTTTGGTGACAACAATCAGCCCCAGCATTTT	CASSFGDNNQPQHF
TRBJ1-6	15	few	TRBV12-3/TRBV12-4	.	TGTGCCAGCAGCCGATCCGGACGCAATAATTCACCCCTCCACTTT	CASSRSGRNNSPLHF
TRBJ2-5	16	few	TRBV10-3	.	TGTGCCATCAGTGAAGGGCCTAGCGCTACCCAAGAGACCCAGTACTTC	CAISEGPSATQETQYF
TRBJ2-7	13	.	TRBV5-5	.	TGTGCCAGCAGCTCTTACCGGGACACCGAGCAGTACTTC	CASSSYRDTEQYF
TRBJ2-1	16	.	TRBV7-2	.	TGTGCCAGCAGCGCCCCGGGGACCAGCTCCTACAATGAGCAGTTCTTC	CASSAPGTSSYNEQFF
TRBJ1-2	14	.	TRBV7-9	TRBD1	TGTGCCAGCAGCTTAGCCGGGACAGAGTATGGCTACACCTTC	CASSLAGTEYGYTF
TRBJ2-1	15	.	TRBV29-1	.	TGCAGCGCCTGCCCCATTGGGGGCATTTACAATGAGCAGTTCTTC	CSACPIGGIYNEQFF
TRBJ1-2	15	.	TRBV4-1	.	TGCGCCAGCAGCCATGATCCCAGACCTAACTATGGCTACACCTTC	CASSHDPRPNYGYTF
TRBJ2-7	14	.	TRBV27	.	TGTGCCAGCAGGCAGGGTATCCCCTCCTACGAGCAGTACTTC	CASRQGIPSYEQYF
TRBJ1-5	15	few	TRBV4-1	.	TGCGCCAGCAGCCAGACACAATTTAGCAATCAGCCCCAGCATTTT	CASSQTQFSNQPQHF
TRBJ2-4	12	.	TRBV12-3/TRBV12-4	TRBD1	TGTGCCAGCAATCGACAGGGATTGGAGCAGTACTTC	CASNRQGLEQYF
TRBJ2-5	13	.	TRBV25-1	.	TGTGCCAGCAGTGAAAGGGGAATCCAGACCCAGTACTTC	CASSERGIQTQYF
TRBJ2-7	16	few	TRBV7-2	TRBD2	TGTGCCAGCAGCTTTAGGACGGGACTAAGCTCCTACGAGCAGTACTTC	CASSFRTGLSSYEQYF
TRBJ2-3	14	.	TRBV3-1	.	TGTGCCAGCAGCCTCGGGGAGAAGGGTTTCACGCAGTATTTT	CASSLGEKGFTQYF
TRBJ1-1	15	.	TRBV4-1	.	TGCGCCAGCAGCCAAGATCCAGAGGGGATCACTGAAGCTTTCTTT	CASSQDPEGITEAFF
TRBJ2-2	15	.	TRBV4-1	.	TGCGCCAGCAGCCAAGTTTGGGCGGTTGCCGGGGAGCTGTTTTTT	CASSQVWAVAGELFF
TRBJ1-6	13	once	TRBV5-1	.	TGCGCCAGCAGCTTGCAGGGAGATTCACCCCTCCACTTT	CASSLQGDSPLHF
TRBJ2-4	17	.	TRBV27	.	TGTGCCAGCAGTACGGCCGGGGGGCTAGCGGCTATAAACATTCAGTACTTC	CASSTAGGLAAINIQYF
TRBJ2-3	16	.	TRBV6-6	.	TGTGCCAGCAGTTACTCTCGCGAAGGGGACACAGATACGCAGTATTTT	CASSYSREGDTDTQYF